This T cell receptor (beta chain) is drawn from a study of OX40 agonist ivuxolimab in advanced cancers. At the level of the study: From roughly 20 to 79 years was the age range, with a mean of around 54 years, and over 80% were male.

The CDR3 spans 14 residues. Germline trimming cut 2 bases from V and 4 bases from J; bases unmatched to any gene: 3. Germline V lookup: CDR1 SGHRS, CDR2 YFSETQ. Of note for this clone: Its antigen is still unknown.

Libraries were prepared by immunoSEQ multiplex PCR; TCRdb keeps only in-frame clonotypes and omits some of them. The sample has roughly 98,000 clones; approximately 80% are singletons. Study-wide results and limits: Certain nonresponders additionally had low normalized T-cell clonal expansion.

Peripheral blood came from all dose cohorts at three timepoints. The sequencing used CD4+ or CD8+ T cells sorted from blood, collected in a trial of the OX40 agonist ivuxolimab. The clonotype was recovered from an adult with an advanced solid tumor such as melanoma, head and neck, liver or kidney cancer. J is TRBJ2-7 and V is TRBV5-1; 10 bases match TRBD1. In DNA form, the CDR3 reads TGCGCCAGCAGCTTTTTGGACAGGGGGTACGAGCAGTACTTC. Its protein is CASSFLDRGYEQYF.